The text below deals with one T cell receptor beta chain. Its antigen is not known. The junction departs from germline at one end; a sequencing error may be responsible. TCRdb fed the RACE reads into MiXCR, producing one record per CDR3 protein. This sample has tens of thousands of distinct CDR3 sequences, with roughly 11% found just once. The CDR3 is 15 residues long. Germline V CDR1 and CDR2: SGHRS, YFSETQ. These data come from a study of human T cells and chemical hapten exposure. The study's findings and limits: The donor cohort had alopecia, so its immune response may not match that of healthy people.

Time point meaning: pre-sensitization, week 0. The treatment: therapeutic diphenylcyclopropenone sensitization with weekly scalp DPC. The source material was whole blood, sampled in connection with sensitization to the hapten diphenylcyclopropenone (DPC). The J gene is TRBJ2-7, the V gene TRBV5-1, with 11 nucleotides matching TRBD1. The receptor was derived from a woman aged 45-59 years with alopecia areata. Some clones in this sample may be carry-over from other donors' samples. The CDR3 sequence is CTSSTRTGGMDEQYF. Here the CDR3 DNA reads TGCACCAGCAGCACGCGGACAGGGGGCATGGACGAGCAGTACTTC. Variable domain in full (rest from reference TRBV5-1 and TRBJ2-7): KAGVTQTPRYLIKTRGQQVTLSCSPISGHRSVSWYQQTPGQGLQFLFEYFSETQRNKGNFPGRFSGRQFSNSRSEMNVSTLELGDSALYLCTSSTRTGGMDEQYFGPGTRLTVT.